This T cell receptor (beta chain) appears in the sequencing data of a study of shared clonotypes between healthy human individuals (dated by TCRdb to the early 2020s). Background for the entire study: A few men and two women, aged 18 to 49 years, made up the cohort. For each donor, CD4 naive and CD4 memory were each given three plates, CD8 naive was given two plates, and CD8 memory was given one plate. The study deeply sequenced blood TCR repertoires of roughly five healthy adults to estimate repertoire size and the extent of clonotype sharing between individuals. Different laboratories and diverse techniques were used to prepare libraries and sequence TCR repertoires, to increase sequencing depth and limit assay-specific biases. Each donor's leukapheresis produced roughly between roughly 0.85 and 10 billion PBMCs.

Healthy HIV-negative adults with no recently reported acute infections or vaccinations were included as donors. Only Caucasian adults living in Nashville, Tennessee, USA were represented among the donors. CD4+ T cells were enriched by magnetic negative selection, after which naive cells were positively selected on CD45RA and the negative fraction was taken as the memory subset. After blood collection by leukapheresis, PBMCs were isolated using Ficoll-Histopaque density gradient centrifugation and then cryopreserved in the vapor phase of liquid nitrogen. Analytical flow cytometry was used to check the purity and quantity of every magnetically sorted T cell population. Each sorted fraction had its genomic DNA isolated and then quantified by UV absorbance on a Nanodrop 2000c. Remarks on this clone: What antigen it recognizes has not been identified. No quality values exist for individual bases; no much larger clone is one base distant.

What the authors observed across the whole study: Based on pairwise subsampling, the degree of clonotype sharing among donors was expected to be affected by sequencing depth. Sharing across several donors was observed for about 5% of naive CD4, over 3% of naive CD8, around 2.5% of memory CD4, and approximately 0.41% of memory CD8 clonotypes. Naive subsets generally had larger estimated clonotype richness than memory subsets did. The genetic and exposure-history diversity represented was limited by the small number of donors. Incomplete sequencing was indicated by rarefaction of sorted-subset datasets, despite the large sequencing depth. Only blood was sampled, and tissue TCR repertoires likely differ from those in blood. Compared with non-shared clonotypes, the clonotypes found in all four sorted-subset donors had higher generation probabilities.

Using the deep immunoSEQ assay, multiplex PCR amplified TCR CDR3 regions from genomic DNA. For each cell subset, the extracted genomic DNA was distributed evenly across all wells of several immunoSEQ 96-well plates, and each plate served as one replicate. For sorted subsets, each replicate PCR was loaded with roughly 190 ng genomic DNA, equivalent to 30,000 or so T cell genomes. Purified libraries were measured with a Qubit 3.0 fluorometer, size-checked on a Bioanalyzer 2100, and measured again with the KAPA Library Quantification kit. Every immunoSEQ 96-well plate was sequenced on a dedicated single-read 150-cycle Illumina NextSeq 550 flow cell. In the source study's methods: The immunoSEQ output contained only junctional sequences without quality scores, so filtering could not match that applied to full-length reads. To assign V/J genes and CDR3, sequences were annotated using PyIR, a Python wrapper for IgBLAST v1.9, with IMGT germline references. Reads were removed for weak V/J assignments (E-value above 1e-6), missing CDR3, stop codons, out-of-frame junctions, or ambiguous translated residues. V3J clonotypes were defined as sequences sharing an identical inferred V gene, J gene, and CDR3 amino acid sequence. Percentage overlap between repertoires was computed as shared unique clonotypes divided by the size of the smaller repertoire. Repertoire richness was assessed with RTK rarefaction, the Chao1 estimator, and Recon v2.1 estimates of unobserved clonotypes. Generation probabilities for all TCRbeta clonotypes obtained by the gDNA method from several donors were computed using OLGA. Here the immuneACCESS table is served through TCRdb, limited to in-frame sequences with V and J called. Missing clones are a known gap in these copies; in checked studies unresolved V genes cover under half, and the rest lacks a known reason. V and J calls plus clone size are reproduced from that table; the DNA served to infer D and trimming. The table for this sample lists approximately 2,000,000 clones; 85% to 95% of them were counted only once. The ten largest clones add up to around 0.4% of the sample.

The sequencing sample was made of naive CD4+ T cells from PBMCs. This sample's cell subset or site label indicates: CD45RA+ positively selected. The sequence was obtained from a man younger than 35 in good health. Some clones in this sample may be carry-over from other donors' samples.

The DNA sequence follows: TGTGCCATCAGTGGGACCCCTAACTATGGCTACACCTTC. Protein translation: CAISGTPNYGYTF. The chain is assembled from TRBV10-3 and TRBJ1-2; the D segment cannot be called with confidence. The germline V gene gives CDR1 as ENHRY and CDR2 as SYGVKD. CDR3 length: 13 amino acids, cysteine to phenylalanine. Solely the CDR3 DNA is kept, with 39 bases framed from the first base. Relative to germline, V is 4 bases shorter and J is 0 bases shorter, with 6 bases between their ends.